The rows below give T cell receptor beta chains drawn from one sample of a study of blood T cells in healthy people across ages. Via MiXCR, TCRdb re-called the 5' RACE reads, giving one row per CDR3 protein. Here the sample spans 700,000 to 850,000 distinct CDR3 sequences, about 34% being singletons. The sequenced sample was blood. These TCRs come from a young man in good health. The CDR3 runs from the conserved cysteine through the conserved F or W. A D gene is named only where the DNA matches it firmly. For some rows the clone size is stated as once, few or many, or as a class when expanded; others skip it.

j_call: TRBJ1-5
d_call: -
v_call: TRBV6-5
clone_size: -
cdr3_aa: CASSSVSSGEPQHF
cdr3_nt: TGTGCCAGCAGTTCCGTTAGCTCAGGGGAGCCCCAGCATTTT

j_call: TRBJ2-7
d_call: -
v_call: TRBV6-2/TRBV6-3
clone_size: many
cdr3_aa: CASSTYRDGRRYEQYF
cdr3_nt: TGTGCCAGCAGTACCTACCGGGACGGGCGCCGATACGAGCAGTACTTC

j_call: TRBJ1-1
d_call: -
v_call: TRBV6-2/TRBV6-3
clone_size: -
cdr3_aa: CASSYGGEEAFF
cdr3_nt: TGTGCCAGCAGTTACGGCGGGGAGGAAGCTTTCTTT

j_call: TRBJ2-7
d_call: TRBD1
v_call: TRBV6-6
clone_size: -
cdr3_aa: CASSGQGMQYF
cdr3_nt: TGTGCCAGCAGTGGACAGGGTATGCAGTACTTC

j_call: TRBJ2-5
d_call: -
v_call: TRBV12-3/TRBV12-4
clone_size: many
cdr3_aa: CASSPSSGFQETQYF
cdr3_nt: TGTGCCAGCAGTCCATCCTCGGGGTTTCAAGAGACCCAGTACTTC

j_call: TRBJ1-2
d_call: -
v_call: TRBV7-9
clone_size: -
cdr3_aa: CASSATVLADGYTF
cdr3_nt: TGTGCCAGCAGCGCGACAGTCCTGGCGGATGGCTACACCTTC

j_call: TRBJ1-5
d_call: -
v_call: TRBV6-5
clone_size: -
cdr3_aa: CASSYSRVLNQPQHF
cdr3_nt: TGTGCCAGCAGTTACTCGAGAGTTCTCAATCAGCCCCAGCATTTT

j_call: TRBJ2-5
d_call: -
v_call: TRBV6-6
clone_size: -
cdr3_aa: CASSPYQGGETQYF
cdr3_nt: TGTGCCAGCAGTCCCTACCAGGGGGGAGAGACCCAGTACTTC

j_call: TRBJ2-3
d_call: -
v_call: TRBV7-9
clone_size: many
cdr3_aa: CASSLQLSTDTQYF
cdr3_nt: TGTGCCAGCAGCTTACAGCTCAGCACAGATACGCAGTATTTT

j_call: TRBJ2-3
d_call: TRBD1
v_call: TRBV6-2/TRBV6-3
clone_size: -
cdr3_aa: CAIQSTDRGITDTQYF
cdr3_nt: TGTGCCATCCAGTCTACGGACAGGGGTATAACAGATACGCAGTATTTT

j_call: TRBJ1-4
d_call: -
v_call: TRBV20-1
clone_size: -
cdr3_aa: CSARLVEKLFF
cdr3_nt: TGCAGTGCTAGATTGGTTGAAAAACTGTTTTTT

j_call: TRBJ2-3
d_call: TRBD2
v_call: TRBV3-1
clone_size: few
cdr3_aa: CASSLGTGLEVATTDTQYF
cdr3_nt: TGTGCCAGCAGCCTAGGAACAGGACTAGAGGTGGCCACCACAGATACGCAGTATTTT

j_call: TRBJ2-2
d_call: -
v_call: TRBV4-3
clone_size: few
cdr3_aa: CASCHRGQNTGELFF
cdr3_nt: TGCGCCAGCTGCCACCGGGGGCAAAACACCGGGGAGCTGTTTTTT

j_call: TRBJ1-1
d_call: -
v_call: TRBV7-9
clone_size: -
cdr3_aa: CASCYGGACDEAFF
cdr3_nt: TGTGCCAGCTGCTACGGGGGGGCGTGCGATGAAGCTTTCTTT

j_call: TRBJ2-3
d_call: -
v_call: TRBV9
clone_size: -
cdr3_aa: CASSWDPTDTQYF
cdr3_nt: TGTGCCAGCAGTTGGGACCCCACAGATACGCAGTATTTT

j_call: TRBJ2-7
d_call: -
v_call: TRBV4-3
clone_size: -
cdr3_aa: CASSQEGGGGGEQYF
cdr3_nt: TGCGCCAGCAGCCAAGAAGGGGGGGGAGGCGGCGAGCAGTACTTC

j_call: TRBJ2-5
d_call: -
v_call: TRBV5-1
clone_size: -
cdr3_aa: CASSGGPRTQETQYF
cdr3_nt: TGCGCCAGCAGCGGAGGCCCCCGGACCCAAGAGACCCAGTACTTC

j_call: TRBJ2-7
d_call: TRBD2
v_call: TRBV25-1
clone_size: few
cdr3_aa: CASSDLGGTYNEQYF
cdr3_nt: TGTGCCAGCAGTGATTTGGGGGGGACCTACAATGAGCAGTACTTC

j_call: TRBJ1-1
d_call: -
v_call: TRBV7-6
clone_size: -
cdr3_aa: CASSLAVMNTEAFF
cdr3_nt: TGTGCCAGCAGCTTAGCGGTGATGAACACTGAAGCTTTCTTT

j_call: TRBJ2-2
d_call: TRBD2
v_call: TRBV12-3/TRBV12-4
clone_size: few
cdr3_aa: CATTSGVDTGELFF
cdr3_nt: TGTGCCACAACTAGCGGGGTAGACACCGGGGAGCTGTTTTTT

j_call: TRBJ2-4
d_call: TRBD1
v_call: TRBV30
clone_size: -
cdr3_aa: CACKDGDQGEQYF
cdr3_nt: TGTGCCTGTAAGGACGGGGACCAGGGGGAGCAGTACTTC

j_call: TRBJ1-5
d_call: -
v_call: TRBV20-1
clone_size: few
cdr3_aa: CSATSGDINQPQHF
cdr3_nt: TGCAGTGCCACGTCCGGGGACATCAATCAGCCCCAGCATTTT

j_call: TRBJ1-4
d_call: -
v_call: TRBV27
clone_size: few
cdr3_aa: CASIFRRNPTNEKLFF
cdr3_nt: TGTGCCAGCATCTTTAGAAGGAACCCAACTAATGAAAAACTGTTTTTT

j_call: TRBJ2-1
d_call: TRBD2
v_call: TRBV5-1
clone_size: -
cdr3_aa: CASSAPPGRSGGDEQFF
cdr3_nt: TGCGCCAGCAGCGCTCCTCCAGGGCGGAGCGGGGGCGATGAGCAGTTCTTC